The clone carrying this T cell receptor (beta chain) was observed many times. What it recognizes is unknown. TCRdb itself ran the 5' RACE reads through MiXCR, one entry per CDR3 protein. The sample lists about 31,000 distinct CDR3 sequences, about 7.2% occurring once. The data belong to a study of CD8 T cells in ankylosing spondylitis. Points from the study as a whole: Several highly homologous variants made up a TCR beta motif, and this motif appeared characteristic of ankylosing spondylitis blood. Matched ankylosing spondylitis synovial fluid reportedly contained a significantly enriched population of disease-linked clones.

Per germline, CDR1 DFQATT and CDR2 SNEGSKA (reference sequence). The V end lost 6 bases, the J end lost 8 bases, and 13 bases lay between the germline ends. There are 11 residues in the CDR3. This chain links TRBV20-1 with TRBJ1-2; D is undetermined. This clonotype was obtained from a male donor with ankylosing spondylitis or in good health (not recorded which). Sequenced input: blood, either unsorted or a sorted T cell fraction (not recorded which). The CDR3 bases are TGCAGTGCCCAAGACATACCCGGCTACACCTTC. This gives the protein CSAQDIPGYTF.